Sequencing of this T cell receptor (beta chain) was carried out in a study of blood T cells in healthy people across ages. Broader study findings: Both higher diversity and more naive CD4+ cells marked long-lived donors when set against aged donors. Getting older went along with TCR beta diversity per million T cells dropping roughly linearly.

The CDR3 is 11 residues long. Germline V gene data show CDR1 as SQVTM and CDR2 as ANQGSEA. A second PCR of roughly 7 to 11 cycles used a sample-barcoded 5' primer and a J-beta primer mix. Each cDNA molecule was tagged by a template-switch adaptor with 12 random nucleotides. TCRdb processed the 5' RACE reads anew with MiXCR; each CDR3 protein has one entry. The table has around 800,000 distinct CDR3 sequences, 35% to 60% seen once; the top ten hold roughly 20%. At least ten counts were recorded for this clonotype. Its antigen is currently unknown. The genes are TRBV29-1 and TRBJ2-5; perhaps D is TRBD1 or TRBD2 (6 bases each). The sample taken for sequencing was blood. The TCR originated in a man aged 80 or over in good health. CDR3 sequence reads: CSAKGGETQYF. The CDR3 DNA reads TGCAGTGCTAAGGGGGGAGAGACCCAGTACTTC.